A selection of T cell receptor beta chains follows, all from one sample in a study of blood T cell repertoires in COVID-19. TCRdb's copy holds only in-frame clones and misses some; the assay was immunoSEQ multiplex PCR. The sample holds 150,000 to 200,000 clones, approximately 84% seen once. Specimen: peripheral blood. These receptors all come from a human donor in a cohort sampled during active COVID-19. Both conserved end residues are part of each CDR3. The D gene is left open where the match is weak. Not every row has a clone size; where given, it reads once, few, many or a size class.

>TRBJ1-1|TRBV13|-|-
TGTGCCAGCAGCATCTCTACAGCTGAAGCTTTCTTT
CASSISTAEAFF
>TRBJ1-6|TRBV19|-|-
TGTGCCAGTAGCGACGGGACATCCTATAATTCACCCCTCCACTTT
CASSDGTSYNSPLHF
>TRBJ1-1|TRBV4-1|-|-
TGCGCCAGCAGCCAAGATTTCCCGCCGGCGGATTCGGACACTGAAGCTTTCTTT
CASSQDFPPADSDTEAFF
>TRBJ2-7|TRBV5-6|-|TRBD1
TGTGCCAGCAGCTTGACAGGGGGCGCCGTAGGATACGAGCAGTACTTC
CASSLTGGAVGYEQYF
>TRBJ2-7|TRBV5-1|-|TRBD1
TGCGCCAGCAGCGGCCGGGACAGTGCTAGCTCCTACGAGCAGTACTTC
CASSGRDSASSYEQYF
>TRBJ1-5|TRBV7-8|-|-
TGTGCCAGCAGCTTGAGGGCCGCGGTTTATAGCAATCAGCCCCAGCATTTT
CASSLRAAVYSNQPQHF
>TRBJ1-5|TRBV19|-|TRBD1
TGTGCCAGTAGTTCCCGGACAGGGGGTGACAATCAGCCCCAGCATTTT
CASSSRTGGDNQPQHF
>TRBJ1-1|TRBV12-5|-|-
TGTGCTAGTGAGCCCGGACTGACGAACACTGAAGCTTTCTTT
CASEPGLTNTEAFF
>TRBJ1-2|TRBV12-3/TRBV12-4|-|-
TGTGCCAGCAGTCGGCGGGACGGCTATGGCTACACCTTC
CASSRRDGYGYTF
>TRBJ2-5|TRBV19|-|-
TGTGCCAGTAAGGTGGGGAGCCTGACTGCAGAGACCCAGTACTTC
CASKVGSLTAETQYF
>TRBJ1-1|TRBV6-5|-|TRBD1
TGTGCCAGCAGTTCGCAACAGGGGAAGGGCACTGAAGCTTTCTTT
CASSSQQGKGTEAFF
>TRBJ1-3|TRBV5-4|few|-
TGTGCCAGCAGCTTAGCAGGGGAATCTGGAAACACCATATATTTT
CASSLAGESGNTIYF
>TRBJ2-7|TRBV14|-|-
TGTGCCAGCAGCCAAGCGGGGATTGACTACGAGCAGTACTTC
CASSQAGIDYEQYF
>TRBJ1-2|TRBV9|-|TRBD1
TGTGCCAGCAGCGTAGGACAGGGGGCTACTTGGGGCTACACCTTC
CASSVGQGATWGYTF
>TRBJ2-7|TRBV5-1|-|-
TGCGCCAGCAGCTTGGAAAATACCTCTTCGGGGGAGCAGTACTTC
CASSLENTSSGEQYF
>TRBJ2-2|TRBV10-3|-|TRBD1
TGTGCCATCAGTGATTCCAGGGGGCAGGGGAACACCGGGGAGCTGTTTTTT
CAISDSRGQGNTGELFF
>TRBJ1-4|TRBV6-1|-|-
TGTGCCAGCAGTGAAGCCCCCCTAGATGTAAAACTGTTTTTT
CASSEAPLDVKLFF
>TRBJ2-7|TRBV30|once|-
TGTGCCTGGAGACTTGGTTCCCACGAGCAGTACTTC
CAWRLGSHEQYF
>TRBJ1-2|TRBV6-5|-|TRBD1
TGTGCCTCCAGTTTTTTCGAAGAAGACAGGGGGCGAGGCTACACCTTC
CASSFFEEDRGRGYTF
>TRBJ2-7|TRBV20-1|-|-
TGCAGTGCTAGTAACTCCGGTGACAGTGTTCCCTTGGGCGAGCAGTACTTC
CSASNSGDSVPLGEQYF
>TRBJ1-2|TRBV7-9|-|-
TGTGCCAGCAGCTACAGGGATTGGATCTATGGCTACACCTTC
CASSYRDWIYGYTF
>TRBJ2-5|TRBV25-1|-|TRBD1
TGTGCCAGCAGTGGGACAGGCCAGGAGACCCAGTACTTC
CASSGTGQETQYF
>TRBJ2-1|TRBV19|few|TRBD1
TGTGCCAGTAGTATGGGGACAGGGTACGTCGATGAGCAGTTCTTC
CASSMGTGYVDEQFF
>TRBJ2-7|TRBV7-6|-|-
TGTGCCAGCAGCTTAGTGGAGGGGGCGAGCTCCTACGAGCAGTACTTC
CASSLVEGASSYEQYF
>TRBJ1-1|TRBV27|few|-
TGTGCCAGCCGTTCAGGGGCCTTGAACACTGAAGCTTTCTTT
CASRSGALNTEAFF
>TRBJ1-5|TRBV3-1/TRBV3-2|-|-
TGTGCCAGCAGCCAAGATTTAGGGGCCCCCCAGCATTTT
CASSQDLGAPQHF
>TRBJ2-2|TRBV7-9|-|-
TGTGCCAGCAGCTTTAAGGCCGGGTCGACCACCGGGGAGCTGTTTTTT
CASSFKAGSTTGELFF
>TRBJ2-1|TRBV19|-|-
TGTGCCAGTAGGGGCACAGTCCTCTCTTCCTACAATGAGCAGTTCTTC
CASRGTVLSSYNEQFF
>TRBJ1-6|TRBV7-8|-|-
TGTGCCAGCAGCCTACAGACATCTGTCAATTCACCCCTCCACTTT
CASSLQTSVNSPLHF
>TRBJ1-1|TRBV6-5|-|TRBD1
TGTGCCAGCAGCGGACAGGGGATCCTCAAAGCTTTCTTT
CASSGQGILKAFF
>TRBJ1-5|TRBV10-3|-|TRBD1
TGTGCCATCAGTGAGTCTGTGACAGGGGATCAGCCCCAGCATTTT
CAISESVTGDQPQHF
>TRBJ2-3|TRBV9|-|TRBD2
TGTGCCAGCAGCCAAGAACTAGCGGGCACAGATACGCAGTATTTT
CASSQELAGTDTQYF
>TRBJ2-3|TRBV5-1|-|-
TGCGCCAGCACCTCCGACTTGGGTAATTCCTATGGGGATACGCAGTATTTT
CASTSDLGNSYGDTQYF
>TRBJ1-2|TRBV6-5|few|-
TGTGCCAGCAGGGCACAGGGATTCATAGGTGGCTACACCTTC
CASRAQGFIGGYTF
>TRBJ2-3|TRBV5-1|-|-
TGCGCCAGCAGGAGGACAGTAGATACGCAGTATTTT
CASRRTVDTQYF
>TRBJ1-2|TRBV6-5|-|-
TGTGCCAGCAGATCACAGGGATTTTGGTATGGCTACACCTTC
CASRSQGFWYGYTF
>TRBJ2-7|TRBV11-3|-|TRBD1
TGTGCCAGCAGCTTCGGACAGGACTACGAGCAGTACTTC
CASSFGQDYEQYF
>TRBJ1-1|TRBV7-8|-|-
TGTGCCAGCAGCTTCGTCCCGGGGGGGGACACTGAAGCTTTCTTT
CASSFVPGGDTEAFF
>TRBJ2-2|TRBV7-9|-|-
TGTGCCAGCAGCTTAGTGGGGGCCAACACCGGGGAGCTGTTTTTT
CASSLVGANTGELFF